The source of this T cell receptor (beta chain) is a study of beta chain features in type 1 diabetes. Findings of the study overall: Insertion counts at VDJ junctions were lower in type 1 diabetes patients, who also showed more deletions there. Patients and controls would share equally any PCR tilt toward shorter templates.

Germline CDR1 KGHSH, CDR2 LQKENI. The CDR3 covers 16 residues. Trimming took 3 bases from V and 0 from J, leaving 14 bases between them. About this clone itself: What it recognizes is unknown.

cDNA synthesis used the whole RNA isolate, giving expressed TCRB sequences. Profiling relied on immunoSEQ multiplex PCR, and the TCRdb table lists in-frame clones only, not all of them. The repertoire consists of 150,000 to 200,000 clones, with 7.5% to 9.5% occurring once and the leading ten covering about 2.5%. The origin of this receptor is a woman aged 18-30 years in good health. The chain has TRBV18 and TRBJ1-1; D perhaps matches TRBD1 (6 bases). Sequencing used central memory CD4+ T cells from blood. The CDR3 DNA reads as TGTGCCAGCTCACCCCAGGGACACTCCATGAACACTGAAGCTTTCTTT. This codes for CASSPQGHSMNTEAFF.